The 23 T cell receptor beta chains below come from one sample, sequenced in a study of T-cell reconstitution after alpha-beta-depleted transplantation in children. Unique molecular identifiers were incorporated when the TCRbeta library was constructed. TCRdb ran MiXCR on the PCR reads and lists one entry per CDR3 protein. This table holds 500,000 to 600,000 distinct CDR3 sequences, around 16% found once. Here the sequenced sample was PBMCs from the stem cell graft donor, taken from the stem cell graft. The receptors come from a human donor who donated a stem cell graft to a child with acute lymphoblastic leukemia.

A few counts support this clonotype. The V call is TRBV4-1, the J call TRBJ1-2; TRBD1 aligns across 7 bases. The germline V gene encodes CDR1 MGHRA and CDR2 YSYEKL. Losses at the gene ends were 8 bases for V and 1 base for J; bases not matched to a gene: 10. This CDR3 is built from 15 residues. The chain's CDR3 is CASSSRDSNNYGYTF. The CDR3 DNA reads TGCGCCAGCTCCTCGAGGGACAGCAATAACTATGGCTACACCTTC.

J is TRBJ2-7 and V is TRBV5-1; no clear D. The CDR3 extends over 14 amino acids. The V gene lost 4 bases and the J gene lost 2 bases, with 13 bases spanning the gap. CDR1 and CDR2 from the germline V gene are SGHRS and YFSETQ. DNA of the CDR3: TGCGCCAGCAGCCGTCCAGGATCTACCTACGAGCAGTACTTC. It is translated as CASSRPGSTYEQYF.

This rearrangement joins TRBV29-1 to TRBJ1-5; D may be TRBD1 (6 bases). This CDR3 comprises 13 residues. Looked up from germline, CDR1 is SQVTM and CDR2 is ANQGSEA. Trimming left V 5 bases short and J 6 bases short, with 14 bases between. CDR3 amino acids: CSVIVGGLQPQHF. The CDR3 DNA follows: TGCAGCGTTATCGTGGGGGGGCTTCAGCCCCAGCATTTT.

This clonotype was observed a single time. The junction departs from the called germline gene at one end, perhaps through a read error. The V call is TRBV27, the J call TRBJ1-5, with 10 nucleotides matching TRBD1. CDR3 length equals 17 residues. Germline V gives CDR1 MNHEY, CDR2 SMNVEV (reference sequence). CDR3 in amino acids: CASSLAWDRGSYQPQHF. In DNA form, the CDR3 reads TGTGCCAGCAGTTTAGCGTGGGACAGGGGTAGCTATCAGCCCCAGCATTTT.

The CDR3 region is CASSYSGRAQEQYF. The CDR3, as DNA: TGTGCCAGCAGTTATAGCGGGAGGGCCCAAGAGCAGTACTTC. This chain links TRBV6-5 with TRBJ2-7; TRBD2 matches at 11 bases. Unmatched junction bases numbered 5, after V lost 3 bases and J lost 7 bases. The germline V gene encodes CDR1 MNHEY and CDR2 SVGAGI. The CDR3 covers 14 residues.

This clonotype has only a few counts. V is TRBV27 and J is TRBJ1-4; no reliable D call. Germline lookup yields CDR1 MNHEY and CDR2 SMNVEV (reference sequence). Trimming removed 5 bases from V and 6 bases from J, with 13 bases in between. The CDR3 totals 14 residues. In DNA form, the CDR3 reads TGTGCCAGCAGTCCGTCTCCCGAATATGAAAAACTGTTTTTT. This sequence encodes CASSPSPEYEKLFF.

V gene TRBV30 combines with J gene TRBJ2-1; TRBD2 agrees at 9 bases. V gave up 2 bases and J gave up 4 bases; unmatched junction bases: 3. Per germline, CDR1 GTSNPN and CDR2 SVGIG (reference sequence). The CDR3 totals 14 residues. CDR3 loop: CAWSPSGVYNEQFF. CDR3 DNA: TGTGCCTGGAGTCCTAGCGGGGTTTACAATGAGCAGTTCTTC.

This clonotype was counted a few times. This chain uses TRBV9 with TRBJ2-3; D not resolved. Germline CDR1 SGDLS, CDR2 YYNGEE. The CDR3 totals 15 residues. With 0 bases removed from V and 2 bases from J, the gap between germline ends came to 10 bases. CDR3 residues: CASSVVAAVTDTQYF. The DNA of the CDR3 is TGTGCCAGCAGCGTAGTCGCGGCGGTCACAGATACGCAGTATTTT.

This clonotype was found a few times. The V call is TRBV2, the J call TRBJ2-3; the match to TRBD1 covers 7 bases. With V trimmed by 4 bases and J by 4 bases, 5 bases remained unmatched. CDR1 and CDR2 (germline): SNHLY, FYNNEI. The CDR3 has 14 amino acids. CDR3 DNA: TGTGCCAGCAGTGCGGGACAGTTCGCAGATACGCAGTATTTT. Protein product: CASSAGQFADTQYF.

The CDR3 reads CAGTPAGTPYNEQFF. In DNA form, the CDR3 reads TGTGCCGGCACTCCAGCCGGGACTCCCTACAATGAGCAGTTCTTC. The chain recombines TRBV27 with TRBJ2-1, with D possibly being TRBD2 (6 bases). Trimming removed 11 bases at V and 2 bases at J, with 19 bases between. The germline V gene has CDR1 MNHEY and CDR2 SMNVEV (reference sequence). This CDR3 is 15 amino acids long.

This clonotype was detected many times. The chain joins TRBV5-1 to TRBJ2-5; tentative D call: TRBD2 (6 bases). This CDR3 is built from 14 residues. The V gene lost 2 bases and the J gene lost 1 base, with 9 bases spanning the gap. The V gene's germline CDR1 is SGHRS and CDR2 YFSETQ. This chain's CDR3 is CASSLGLLQETQYF. CDR3 nucleotides: TGCGCCAGCAGCTTAGGACTACTCCAAGAGACCCAGTACTTC.

The sample holds many counts of this clonotype. The rearrangement joins TRBV5-1 to TRBJ1-6, with D unresolved. Germline CDR1 SGHRS, CDR2 YFSETQ. V was pared by 0 bases and J by 7 bases, with 11 bases between. The CDR3 has 15 residues. The CDR3 is CASSLVDGRNSPLHF. CDR3 bases: TGCGCCAGCAGCTTGGTCGACGGAAGGAATTCACCCCTCCACTTT.

This clonotype has just a few counts. Here the CDR3 DNA reads TGCAGCGTTGAGCGGGGGGACTCGAACACCGGGGAGCTGTTTTTT. It codes for CSVERGDSNTGELFF. The V call is TRBV29-1, the J call TRBJ2-2; 8 nucleotides match TRBD2. The length of the CDR3 is 15 residues. The germline V gene encodes CDR1 SQVTM and CDR2 ANQGSEA. Trimming removed 3 bases from V and 0 bases from J; junction bases left unmatched: 3.

The chain employs TRBV7-9 and TRBJ1-2, with D perhaps matching TRBD1 (6 bases). Germline CDR1 is SEHNR and CDR2 is FQNEAQ (reference sequence). Trimming shortened V by 6 bases and J by 3 bases, and 17 bases separated the two germline ends. CDR3 length: 15 residues. The CDR3 region is CASRPPRGEDYGYTF. CDR3 DNA sequence: TGTGCCAGCAGGCCACCCAGGGGCGAGGACTATGGCTACACCTTC.

This clonotype was counted between two and nine times. The chain uses TRBV6-2 or TRBV6-3 and TRBJ2-2; a weak D match, TRBD2 (5 bases). CDR3 length: 13 residues. Per germline, CDR1 MNHEY and CDR2 SVGEGT. The ends were cut back, 10 bases at V and 5 bases at J, with 14 bases in the middle. The CDR3: CATGRGGTGELFF. Here the CDR3 DNA reads TGTGCCACCGGACGAGGAGGTACCGGGGAGCTGTTTTTT.

This sequence joins TRBV7-3 and TRBJ2-4; possibly TRBD2 for D (6 bases). The CDR3 covers 15 residues. Germline CDR1 is SGHTA and CDR2 is FQGTGA. With 4 bases removed from V and 6 bases from J, the gap between germline ends came to 16 bases. The CDR3 DNA reads as TGTGCCAGCAGCTCGGAGGGCTCCAGGATAAACATTCAGTACTTC. It specifies CASSSEGSRINIQYF. Drawing the rest from reference TRBV7-3 and TRBJ2-4, the complete variable domain is GAGVSQTPSNKVTEKGKYVELRCDPISGHTALYWYRQSLGQGPEFLIYFQGTGAADDSGLPNDRFFAVRPEGSVSTLKIQRTERGDSAVYLCASSSEGSRINIQYFGAGTRLSVL.

The chain couples TRBV20-1 to TRBJ1-4, with D unresolved. Trimming took off 0 bases at V and 7 bases at J, with 12 bases between the two ends. There are 14 residues in the CDR3. Germline V gene data show CDR1 as DFQATT and CDR2 as SNEGSKA (reference sequence). CDR3 sequence: CSARDPRWAEKLFF. CDR3 nucleotide sequence: TGCAGTGCTAGAGATCCACGGTGGGCTGAAAAACTGTTTTTT.

The chain employs TRBV7-9 and TRBJ2-1; 7 bases line up with TRBD1. The CDR3 runs to 16 residues. The germline V gene encodes CDR1 SEHNR and CDR2 FQNEAQ (reference sequence). J lost 8 bases, V lost 1 base, and 11 bases had no gene match. CDR3 sequence reads: CASSLVSGQAFYEQFF. The DNA of the CDR3 is TGTGCCAGCAGCTTAGTAAGCGGACAGGCGTTTTATGAGCAGTTCTTC. Complete variable domain (other parts from reference TRBV7-9 and TRBJ2-1): DTGVSQNPRHKITKRGQNVTFRCDPISEHNRLYWYRQTLGQGPEFLTYFQNEAQLEKSRLLSDRFSAERPKGSFSTLEIQRTEQGDSAMYLCASSLVSGQAFYEQFFGPGTRLTVL.

CDR3 DNA sequence: TGCAGTGCTAGAGGAGCCCTCCCCGGGGGTTCCTACGAGCAGTACTTC. Amino acids: CSARGALPGGSYEQYF. V gene TRBV20-1 combines with J gene TRBJ2-7; D possibly corresponds to TRBD2 (6 bases). Per the germline V gene, CDR1 is DFQATT and CDR2 is SNEGSKA (reference sequence). This CDR3 is 16 amino acids long. Trimming shortened V by 1 base and J by 1 base, and 17 bases separated the two germline ends.

This chain joins TRBV10-3 and TRBJ2-5; no reliable D call. The CDR3 has 14 residues. Germline V gene sequence: CDR1 ENHRY, CDR2 SYGVKD. Trimming took off 2 bases at V and 4 bases at J, with 11 bases between the two ends. The CDR3 region is CAISEAGPGETQYF. The CDR3 DNA is TGTGCCATCAGTGAGGCTGGACCGGGAGAGACCCAGTACTTC.

J is TRBJ2-1 and V is TRBV19; tentatively, D is TRBD2 (5 bases). The germline CDR1 and CDR2 sequences are LNHDA and SQIVND (reference sequence). There are 13 residues in the CDR3. V dropped 3 bases and J dropped 6 bases, with 9 bases sitting between them. In DNA form, the CDR3 reads TGTGCCAGTAGTATCGTTGGGAGCAATGAGCAGTTCTTC. Its translation: CASSIVGSNEQFF.

This clonotype was detected a few times. V and J are TRBV3-1 and TRBJ2-2; no clear D. This CDR3 contains 14 residues. Germline loops: CDR1 LGHDT, CDR2 YNNKEL (reference sequence). V was pared by 4 bases and J by 6 bases, with 12 bases between. The CDR3 DNA reads as TGTGCCAGCAGCCTTGCGGATGCACCCGGGGAGCTGTTTTTT. This sequence encodes CASSLADAPGELFF.

This chain connects TRBV12-3 or TRBV12-4 to TRBJ2-3; 12 bases align to TRBD2. The CDR3 totals 16 residues. J was trimmed by 4 bases and V by 5 bases; bases with no gene match: 7. Written as DNA, the CDR3 is TGTGCCAGCAGTCCCCGGACTAGCGGGATCTCAGATACGCAGTATTTT. It translates to CASSPRTSGISDTQYF.